This T cell receptor (beta chain) was identified in a study of blood T cell repertoires in COVID-19. Overall study: COVID-19 samples collected from the United States, Italy and Spain covered acute and convalescent phases.

Donors were grouped by their self-reported clinical history. What the recovered Cohort 3 donors had was two negative PCRs, clearance, or symptom resolution. Germline CDR1 is SGHRS and CDR2 is YFSETQ. V was pared by 6 bases and J by 5 bases, with 5 bases of the junction left unmatched. The CDR3 extends over 13 amino acids. Per the study methods: Cell counts per sample came from amplifying reference gene primers. The assay was immunoSEQ multiplex PCR, and TCRdb's table has in-frame clones only and misses some. That table gives V, J and clone size, and the DNA gave D and trimming. The sample records 140,000 to 150,000 clones, roughly 88% being singletons.

The clonotype was recovered from a man aged 45 to 65 who had recovered from COVID-19. Sequencing was carried out using PBMCs or T cells enriched from blood (not recorded which). V is TRBV5-1 and J is TRBJ2-3, with 8 bases identical to TRBD2. This CDR3 is CASTQAGVDTQYF. The CDR3 DNA reads as TGCGCCAGCACCCAAGCGGGGGTAGATACGCAGTATTTT.